This T cell receptor beta chain appears in the sequencing data of a study of T-cell memory formation after mild COVID-19 (TCRdb year 2021). About the full investigation: TCR sequence clusters from the two donors were largely donor specific. Longitudinal TCRalpha and TCRbeta repertoire sequencing tracked T-cell clones expanding and contracting after mild COVID-19 in a couple of donors. Two young, previously healthy adult volunteers, one female and one male, were included in the cohort.

Ficoll-Paque density gradient centrifugation was the method used to isolate PBMCs. With respect to this clonotype: Its antigen is still unknown. No base quality values were provided; no much bigger clone lies one nucleotide off.

Results the study describes overall, beyond this receptor: From day 15 to 85, contracting clones showed balanced CD4/CD8 phenotypes, whereas a second wave of clones that expanded from day 15 to 37 leaned towards CD4+. Whether the second-wave clones peaking on day 37 were SARS-CoV-2 specific was not confirmed. Only a couple of mild cases were covered by the study, and larger cohorts that include severe cases with pre-infection samples were considered necessary. The detection of some responding clones in pre-infection memory suggests that pre-existing cross-reactive memory T cells joined the SARS-CoV-2 response. Contracting CD4+ clones turned up mainly in the CM and EM memory subsets, whereas EMRA was where CD8+ clones were enriched.

The listed sequencing device is Illumina NovaSeq 6000. TCRalpha and TCRbeta cDNA libraries were constructed by 5'RACE with constant-segment primers, with sample barcodes and unique molecular identifiers being introduced. RNA was extracted from every sample with Trizol reagent. Amplification of the libraries took two PCR steps, and the second step added a second sample barcode plus Illumina TruSeq adapters. The libraries were sequenced on an Illumina NovaSeq using 2 x 150 bp paired-end reads. The original methods were these. The reads were demultiplexed and collapsed into UMI-guided consensus sequences using migec v1.2.7. Using mixcr v2.1.11, UMI consensuses were aligned to TRA and TRB V and J templates and then assembled into clonotypes. A clonotype was counted as expanded or contracted only if both edgeR and NoisET called the change significant, with noise models trained on biological replicates. For edgeR calls, a false discovery rate-adjusted p below 0.01 and a log2 fold-change threshold of 1 were applied. As an exploratory analysis of dynamics, PCA with hierarchical clustering was applied to max-normalized trajectories of the 1000 most abundant clonotypes. Each responding clone was given a CD4 or CD8 phenotype based on the CD4+ and CD8+ repertoires, which had been sequenced separately. Clones were called with MiXCR by TCRdb after fastp trimmed the public reads at Q25, and only in-frame beta chains were retained. CDR3 protein sequences are deduplicated, and each keeps its most common genes and DNA. The V and J calls reflect TCRdb's pipeline rather than the authors' work. Present in this sample are approximately 250,000 distinct CDR3 sequences, 16% of which were seen just once. Around 21% of the sample goes to the ten largest clones.

Sequencing was carried out using PBMCs or a T cell subset sorted from them (not recorded which). This receptor was taken from a man younger than 35 who had mild COVID-19 (a few samples of this study predate the infection). The sample titles of this study are shuffled in the database, so cell type and time point are left out; the donor was told from shared clones.

The DNA sequence is as follows: TGCGCCAGCAGCTTGCAACCCGGGGTAACCCAAGAGACCCAGTACTTC. This yields the protein CASSLQPGVTQETQYF. Recombination linked TRBV5-1 to TRBJ2-5, and perhaps TRBD2 as D gene, on 5 matching bases. Relative to germline, V is 1 base shorter and J is 1 base shorter, with 14 bases between their ends. Its CDR3 holds 16 amino acids, cysteine through phenylalanine. The kept DNA is CDR3 alone, 48 bases in frame from the first base. Reading the germline V gene gives CDR1 SGHRS and CDR2 YFSETQ.